Described below is a single T cell receptor (beta chain) sequence and its context. Its antigen is unidentified. The data were obtained in a study of blood T cells in healthy people across ages. General study findings and limits: There was no known CMV status for donors, so expanded clonotype changes were possibly confounded. Getting older went along with TCR beta diversity per million T cells dropping roughly linearly.

For the second PCR, which ran for roughly 7 to 11 cycles, a sample-barcoded 5' primer and a J-beta primer mix were used. Individual samples furnished no less than 3 million CDR3-containing paired-end reads apiece. TCRdb analysed the 5' RACE reads with MiXCR anew, one entry per CDR3 protein. The table lists about 1.4 million distinct CDR3 sequences, roughly 64% of them singletons, with 6.5% to 8% in the top ten. This CDR3 is 13 amino acids long. The V and J ends lost 7 bases and 7 bases respectively, with 13 bases between them. Germline V lookup: CDR1 SGHVS, CDR2 FQNEAQ. The source material was blood. This TCR was recovered from a man aged 18 to 30 in good health. V is TRBV7-8 and J is TRBJ2-2; TRBD1 or TRBD2 may be the D gene (5 bases each). The CDR3: CASTQRGRGELFF. The CDR3 DNA sequence: TGTGCCAGCACACAACGGGGACGCGGGGAGCTGTTTTTT.